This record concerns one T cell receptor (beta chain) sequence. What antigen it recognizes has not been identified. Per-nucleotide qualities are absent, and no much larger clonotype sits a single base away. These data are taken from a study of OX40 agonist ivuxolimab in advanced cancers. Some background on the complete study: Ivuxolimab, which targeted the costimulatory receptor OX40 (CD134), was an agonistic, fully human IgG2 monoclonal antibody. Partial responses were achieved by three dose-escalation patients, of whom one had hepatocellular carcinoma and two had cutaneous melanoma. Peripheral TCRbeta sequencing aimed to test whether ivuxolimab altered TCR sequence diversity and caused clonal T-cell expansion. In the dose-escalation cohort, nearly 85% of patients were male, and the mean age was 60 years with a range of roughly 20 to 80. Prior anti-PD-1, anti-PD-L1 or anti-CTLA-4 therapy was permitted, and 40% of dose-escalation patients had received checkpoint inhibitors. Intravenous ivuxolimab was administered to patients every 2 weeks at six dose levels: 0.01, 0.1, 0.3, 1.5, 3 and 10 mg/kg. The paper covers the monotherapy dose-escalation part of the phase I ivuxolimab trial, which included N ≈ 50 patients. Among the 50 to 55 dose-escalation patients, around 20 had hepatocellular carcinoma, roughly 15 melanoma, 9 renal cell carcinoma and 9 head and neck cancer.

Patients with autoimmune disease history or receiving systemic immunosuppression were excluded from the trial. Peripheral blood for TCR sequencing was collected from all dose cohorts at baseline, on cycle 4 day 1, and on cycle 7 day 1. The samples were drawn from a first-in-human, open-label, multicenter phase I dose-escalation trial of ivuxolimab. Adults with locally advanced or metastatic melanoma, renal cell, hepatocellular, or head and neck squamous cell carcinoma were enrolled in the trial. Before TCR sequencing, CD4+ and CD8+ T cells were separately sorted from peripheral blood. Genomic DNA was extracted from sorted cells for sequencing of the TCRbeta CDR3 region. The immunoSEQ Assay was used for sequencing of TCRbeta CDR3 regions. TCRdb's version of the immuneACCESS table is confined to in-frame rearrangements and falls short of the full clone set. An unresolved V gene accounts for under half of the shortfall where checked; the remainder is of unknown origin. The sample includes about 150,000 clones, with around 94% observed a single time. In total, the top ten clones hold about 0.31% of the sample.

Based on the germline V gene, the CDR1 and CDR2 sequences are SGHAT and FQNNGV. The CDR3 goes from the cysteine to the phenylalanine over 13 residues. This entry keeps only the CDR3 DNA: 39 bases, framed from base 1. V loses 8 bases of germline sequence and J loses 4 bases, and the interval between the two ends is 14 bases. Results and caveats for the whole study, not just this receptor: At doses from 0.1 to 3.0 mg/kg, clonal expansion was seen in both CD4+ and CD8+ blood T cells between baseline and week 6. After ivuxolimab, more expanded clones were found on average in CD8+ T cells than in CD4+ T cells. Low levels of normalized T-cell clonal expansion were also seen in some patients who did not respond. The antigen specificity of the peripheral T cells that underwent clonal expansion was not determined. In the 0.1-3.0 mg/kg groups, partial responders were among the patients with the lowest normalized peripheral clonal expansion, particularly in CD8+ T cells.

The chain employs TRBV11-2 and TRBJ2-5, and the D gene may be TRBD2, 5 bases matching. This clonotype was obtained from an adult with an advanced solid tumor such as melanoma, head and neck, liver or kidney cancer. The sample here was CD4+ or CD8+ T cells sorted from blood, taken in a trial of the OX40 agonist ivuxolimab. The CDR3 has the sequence CASRKTTGETQYF. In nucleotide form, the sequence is TGTGCCAGCCGAAAGACTACGGGAGAGACCCAGTACTTC.